This T cell receptor (beta chain) was documented in a study of PD-L1 blockade in urothelial cancer. On the study more broadly: Blood samples contained a median approximately 140,000 T cells.

Time point here: peripheral blood 6 weeks after treatment start. Libraries were prepared by immunoSEQ multiplex PCR; TCRdb keeps only in-frame clonotypes and omits some of them. The sample carries fewer than 90,000 clones, around 90% recorded once. This CDR3 is 15 amino acids long. Germline assignment: CDR1 SGHVS and CDR2 FQNEAQ. Germline trimming cut 0 bases from V and 7 bases from J; bases unmatched to any gene: 6. Sequences were derived from PBMCs, sampled around atezolizumab (anti-PD-L1) treatment. This chain links TRBV7-8 with TRBJ2-1; 7 bases align to TRBD2. This sequence originates from a woman aged 80 or over with urothelial cancer. CDR3: CASSLAGGRVNEQFF. In nucleotides, the CDR3 is TGTGCCAGCAGCTTAGCGGGAGGGCGTGTTAATGAGCAGTTCTTC.